This record covers a single TCR beta chain. Authors' processing steps: Researchers report that nucleated cell counts were estimated from reference gene primer amplification. Data came from immunoSEQ multiplex PCR; TCRdb stores just in-frame clones and leaves some out. That table furnishes V, J and clone size, whereas the DNA furnished D and trimming. Of about 40,000 clones listed, about 80% are singletons. The record originates from a study of blood T cell repertoires in COVID-19. This CDR3 is built from 12 residues. V was clipped by 8 bases and J by 3 bases; unmatched bases: 1. CDR1 is ENHRY and CDR2 is SYGVKD in the germline V gene.

Input material: peripheral blood. This chain connects TRBV10-3 to TRBJ1-1; 9 nucleotides align to TRBD1. The TCR originated in a woman aged 55 to 70 with acute or convalescent COVID-19. CDR3 protein: CAIGQGYTEAFF. The CDR3 DNA follows: TGTGCCATCGGACAGGGGTACACTGAAGCTTTCTTT.